What follows are 5 T cell receptor beta chains derived from one specimen sequenced in a study of OX40 agonist ivuxolimab in advanced cancers. Sequencing used immunoSEQ multiplex PCR; TCRdb keeps in-frame clones, though not all of them. The data contain some 52,000 clones, just under 95% of them seen just once; the ten biggest clones take up approximately 25%. Sequencing used CD4+ or CD8+ T cells sorted from blood, obtained in a trial of the OX40 agonist ivuxolimab. The receptors were gathered from an adult with an advanced solid tumor such as melanoma, head and neck, liver or kidney cancer.

This clone was seen once. The V call is TRBV5-6, the J call TRBJ1-1; no clear D. CDR1 SGHDT and CDR2 YYEEEE come from the germline V gene. This CDR3 has 12 residues. V was cut by 4 bases and J by 3 bases, with 7 bases left in between. DNA for the CDR3: TGTGCCAGCAGCGTCCAGGACACTGAAGCTTTCTTT. Translating it yields CASSVQDTEAFF.

The chain couples TRBV2 to TRBJ1-5; D is unresolved. The length of the CDR3 is 12 residues. In germline, CDR1 is SNHLY, CDR2 FYNNEI. V was cut by 3 bases and J by 6 bases, with 6 bases left in between. CDR3 sequence reads: CASSDEGQPQHF. DNA of the CDR3: TGTGCCAGCAGTGATGAGGGTCAGCCCCAGCATTTT.

This chain joins TRBV30 and TRBJ2-7; TRBD1 agrees at 7 bases. Germline loops: CDR1 GTSNPN, CDR2 SVGIG (reference sequence). The CDR3 sequence is 13 residues long. The V segment lost 8 bases and the J segment 0 bases; nucleotides outside the gene matches: 7. This chain's CDR3 is CAVHRGSSYEQYF. The CDR3 coding sequence is TGTGCCGTTCACAGGGGCAGCTCCTACGAGCAGTACTTC.

The V and J genes are TRBV28 and TRBJ1-4, with TRBD1 identical over 7 bases. V lost 6 bases and J lost 7; bases outside the gene matches: 14. The germline gives CDR1 MDHEN, CDR2 SYDVKM. CDR3 length: 16 residues. CDR3 nucleotide sequence: TGTGCCAGCAGGGAAAAATTACAGGGGCTTGGTGAAAAACTGTTTTTT. This translates into CASREKLQGLGEKLFF.

The V call is TRBV10-3, the J call TRBJ2-7, with 10 bases that match TRBD1. The V gene's germline CDR1 is ENHRY and CDR2 SYGVKD. Trimming removed 6 bases from V and 3 bases from J; junction bases left unmatched: 11. The CDR3 is 16 amino acids. The CDR3 loop reads CAISASQDRGYYEQYF. The CDR3 region has the DNA TGTGCCATCAGCGCATCACAGGACAGGGGGTACTACGAGCAGTACTTC.